These 27 T cell receptor beta chains were all obtained from the same sample, sequenced in a study of T cell clonality in common variable immunodeficiency. Libraries were prepared by immunoSEQ multiplex PCR; TCRdb keeps only in-frame clonotypes and omits some of them. Listed for the sample are fewer than 30,000 clones, none seen a single time. Overall study findings and caveats: Common variable immunodeficiency TCR beta sequences reportedly had fewer deletions and N-nucleotide insertions.

These TCRs' antigens remain unknown. Sample: peripheral blood mononuclear cells. These receptors came from a human donor with common variable immunodeficiency.

Turning to this clone: Read coverage stops 3 residues before the CDR3 terminus; the germline J gene supplies the remainder. The chain combines TRBV5-1 with TRBJ2-7; possibly TRBD1 for D (5 bases). Per the germline V gene, CDR1 is SGHRS and CDR2 is YFSETQ. V was clipped by 0 bases and J by 4 bases, with 8 bases between them. This CDR3 is 13 amino acids long. CDR3 region: CASSLGQKYEQYF. CDR3 DNA (partial): TGCGCCAGCAGCTTGGGACAGAAATACGAG.

As for this clone: The read finishes 3 residues shy of the CDR3 end, and the germline J gene is used to complete it. The rearrangement links TRBV29-1 to TRBJ1-2; 7 bases match TRBD1. The trim removed 7 bases at V and 5 bases at J, leaving 13 bases unmatched. Germline lookup yields CDR1 SQVTM and CDR2 ANQGSEA. This CDR3 is built from 14 residues. CDR3 region: CSAGGGGEEYGYTF. The part of the CDR3 DNA that was read is TGCAGCGCCGGAGGGGGCGGGGAAGAATATGGC.

Worth noting for this clone: Sequencing ends 3 residues short of the CDR3 end; the germline J gene provides the rest. The V and J genes are TRBV19 and TRBJ2-1, with 7 bases aligning to TRBD2. There are 17 residues in the CDR3. V was pared by 0 bases and J by 7 bases, with 12 bases of the junction left unmatched. CDR1 is LNHDA and CDR2 is SQIVND in the germline V gene (reference sequence). The CDR3 sequence is CASSIDHDWGGLNEQFF. Incomplete CDR3 DNA: TGTGCCAGTAGTATAGACCACGATTGGGGGGGGTTGAATGAG.

In this sample, this clone turned up a few times. The read ends 3 residues shy of where the CDR3 ends; the end is completed using the germline J gene. The chain carries TRBV7-2 and TRBJ1-1, with D maybe TRBD1 (5 bases). V shed 1 base and J shed 4 bases, with 10 bases lying between them. The germline CDR1 and CDR2 sequences are SGHTA and FQGNSA. There are 14 residues in the CDR3. Partial CDR3 DNA: TGTGCCAGCAGCTTAGATGGGGGGATCACTGAA. Amino acid sequence: CASSLDGGITE. The whole CDR3 sequence reads CASSLDGGITEAFF.

This clone was recorded a few times. The read finishes 3 residues shy of the CDR3 end, and the germline J gene is used to complete it. This chain connects TRBV19 to TRBJ1-4; D remains ambiguous. The germline V gene has CDR1 LNHDA and CDR2 SQIVND (reference sequence). Trimming shortened V by 9 bases and J by 6 bases, and 14 bases separated the two germline ends. This CDR3 region has 13 residues. The CDR3 sequence: CASTTSPDEKLFF. The DNA read from the CDR3 is TGTGCCAGCACCACGTCGCCGGATGAAAAA.

A few counts support this clone. The DNA ends 3 residues before the CDR3 does, and the rest of the CDR3 is filled in from the germline J gene. This chain connects TRBV20-1 to TRBJ2-7; 8 nucleotides align to TRBD2. The CDR3 is made up of 16 amino acids. Trimming took 0 bases from V and 5 from J; bases not matched to a gene: 12. Per germline, CDR1 DFQATT and CDR2 SNEGSKA (reference sequence). The covered CDR3 bases are TGCAGTGCTAGAGACTTTCGGGGGGGGGTTTCCCACGAG. It yields the protein CSARDFRGGVSHE. The entire CDR3 sequence reads CSARDFRGGVSHEQYF.

For this clone: The read finishes 3 residues shy of the CDR3 end, and the germline J gene is used to complete it. The V call is TRBV19, the J call TRBJ1-1; the match to TRBD1 covers 7 bases. The CDR3 runs 13 residues. V trimming: 5 bases; J trimming: 6 bases; junction bases outside the gene matches: 6. The germline CDR1 and CDR2 sequences are LNHDA and SQIVND (reference sequence). The CDR3 sequence: CASSATGTAEAFF. CDR3 bases read: TGTGCCAGTAGTGCGACAGGGACGGCTGAA.

About this clone: The read ends 3 residues before the CDR3 terminus; that terminus is restored from the germline J gene. This chain links TRBV6-4 with TRBJ1-4, with 9 bases identical to TRBD1. Per the germline V gene, CDR1 is MRHNA and CDR2 is SNTAGT. The CDR3 spans 18 residues. The junction had 9 bases not matched to a gene; V was cut back by 2 bases and J by 2 bases. CDR3 bases read: TGTGCCAGCAGTGACCCGGGACAGGGACCCCTCACTAATGAAAAA. Translated, it gives CASSDPGQGPLTNEK. The whole CDR3 is CASSDPGQGPLTNEKLFF.

This clone was counted between two and nine times. Read sequence stops 3 residues before the CDR3 end, and the germline J gene provides the missing end. The chain employs TRBV7-2 and TRBJ1-1; 11 bases match TRBD1. CDR3 length equals 15 residues. Per the germline V gene, CDR1 is SGHTA and CDR2 is FQGNSA. Trimming took 7 bases from V and 6 from J; bases not matched to a gene: 10. The part of the CDR3 DNA that was read is TGTGCCAGCACCCTGGACAGGGGGCGCGTCTCTGAA. Protein sequence: CASTLDRGRVSE. The complete CDR3 protein is CASTLDRGRVSEAFF.

At least ten counts were recorded for this clone. The DNA ends 3 residues before the CDR3 does, and the rest of the CDR3 is filled in from the germline J gene. The V call is TRBV23-1, the J call TRBJ2-3, with 9 bases lining up with TRBD1. TRBV23-1 is known as an ORF, though its function is uncertain. The CDR3 is 16 amino acids. J lost 4 bases, V lost 8 bases, and 13 bases had no gene match. Incomplete CDR3 DNA: TGCGCCAGCGGGAAAGACAGGGGGAAGGGCGCAGATACG. This translates into CASGKDRGKGADT. The whole CDR3 region reads CASGKDRGKGADTQYF.

Comment on this clone: The CDR3 is cut off 3 residues early in the read; its end comes from the germline J gene. Other DNA sequences in this specimen translate into the identical CDR3. The chain is built from TRBV7-9 and TRBJ2-5, with 8 bases identical to TRBD2. The trim removed 1 base at V and 2 bases at J, leaving 3 bases unmatched. Germline V gene data show CDR1 as SEHNR and CDR2 as FQNEAQ (reference sequence). The CDR3 is 15 residues long. The CDR3 bases that were read are TGTGCCAGCAGCTTAGGTGCGGGGGGTCAAGAGACC. As protein: CASSLGAGGQET. The whole CDR3 sequence is CASSLGAGGQETQYF.

This clone was observed a few times. The CDR3 goes on 3 residues after the read ends, and that part is filled in from the germline J gene. V and J are TRBV7-2 and TRBJ2-7; weak D call: TRBD1 (5 bases). The CDR3 runs to 16 residues. Germline CDR1 SGHTA, CDR2 FQGNSA. CDR3 in amino acids: CASRLATSFRAYEQYF. The sequenced part of the CDR3 DNA is TGTGCAAGTCGCTTAGCCACTTCATTCAGGGCCTACGAG.

In this sample, this clone turned up a few times. A read error may account for a junction end that differs from germline. The CDR3 is cut off 3 residues early in the read; its end comes from the germline J gene. The chain uses TRBV7-8 and TRBJ1-6; 9 bases agree with TRBD1. CDR1 is SGHVS, CDR2 FQNEAQ, per germline. The CDR3 is made up of 15 amino acids. The CDR3 bases that were read are TGTGCCAGCAGCTTACGGACAGGGGATAGTTCAACC. Its protein product is CASSLRTGDSST. The CDR3 in its entirety is CASSLRTGDSSTLHF.

Comment on this clone: The CDR3 end is not reached by the read, which stops 3 residues before it; the germline J gene fills it in. The chain links TRBV18 to TRBJ1-6, with D hard to call. The CDR3 is 20 amino acids. Germline values: CDR1 KGHSH, CDR2 LQKENI. V was shortened by 0 bases and J by 0 bases, with 18 bases between the two germline ends. The CDR3 region is CASSPPPNIGLFSYNSPLHF. The CDR3 bases that were read are TGTGCCAGCTCACCACCGCCGAACATCGGACTATTCTCCTATAATTCACCC.

This clone showed up just a few times. Sequencing ends 3 residues short of the CDR3 end; the germline J gene provides the rest. This chain joins TRBV18 and TRBJ1-5; 9 bases are a match to TRBD1. The CDR3 contains 17 residues. Germline CDR1 is KGHSH and CDR2 is LQKENI. V lost 3 bases and J lost 2; bases outside the gene matches: 8. This CDR3 is CASSPVQGASGNQPQHF. The covered CDR3 bases are TGTGCCAGCTCACCCGTACAGGGGGCGAGCGGCAATCAGCCC.

This clone has a handful of counts. The read terminates 3 residues before the CDR3 end, so the remaining end is supplied by the germline J gene. The rearrangement joins TRBV7-9 to TRBJ1-6; 10 nucleotides align to TRBD1. The ends lost 5 bases at V and 10 bases at J; junction bases unmatched: 8. The CDR3 has 15 amino acids. Germline V lookup: CDR1 SEHNR, CDR2 FQNEAQ (reference sequence). The sequenced part of the CDR3 DNA is TGTGCCAGCAGCCGCCTGGACAGGGGGGGGTCACCC. This codes for CASSRLDRGGSP. The full-length CDR3 reads as CASSRLDRGGSPLHF.

This clone has more than one count but fewer than ten. The read falls 3 residues short of the CDR3 end, and the missing part is taken from the germline J gene. The rearrangement joins TRBV6-1 to TRBJ2-7; 7 nucleotides align to TRBD2. Per germline, CDR1 MNHNS and CDR2 SASEGT. V was clipped by 7 bases and J by 2 bases; unmatched bases: 5. The length of the CDR3 is 13 residues. The DNA read from the CDR3 is TGTGCCAGCAATGAGCGGGGACCCTACGAG. It codes for CASNERGPYE. The CDR3 reads in full as CASNERGPYEQYF.

Comment on this clone: The CDR3 is cut off 3 residues early in the read; its end comes from the germline J gene. The chain employs TRBV7-8 and TRBJ2-1; a possible D gene is TRBD2 (5 bases). Germline V gene sequence: CDR1 SGHVS, CDR2 FQNEAQ. V lost 6 bases and J 6 bases, leaving 9 bases between the germline ends. The CDR3 spans 12 residues. CDR3 DNA, as far as it was read: TGTGCCAGCAGGCCCGCGGGCAATGAG. It encodes CASRPAGNE. The CDR3 reads in full as CASRPAGNEQFF.

This clone was counted at least ten times. The read finishes 3 residues shy of the CDR3 end, and the germline J gene is used to complete it. V gene TRBV19 combines with J gene TRBJ2-1, with D maybe TRBD1 (5 bases). The CDR3 consists of 15 residues. V was clipped by 3 bases and J by 3 bases, with 12 bases between them. Germline V gene lookup returns CDR1 LNHDA and CDR2 SQIVND (reference sequence). CDR3 sequence: CASSMGWGNYNEQFF. The CDR3 DNA, read in part, is TGTGCCAGTAGTATGGGCTGGGGCAACTACAATGAG.

This clone was seen more than once but under ten times. The CDR3 end is not reached by the read, which stops 3 residues before it; the germline J gene fills it in. Other DNA sequences of this sample code for an identical CDR3. The rearrangement links TRBV30 to TRBJ1-3; D is unresolved. Per the germline V gene, CDR1 is GTSNPN and CDR2 is SVGIG (reference sequence). The CDR3 loop spans 15 amino acids. Trimming cost V 0 bases and J 4 bases, with 13 bases left between them. CDR3 bases read: TGTGCCTGGAGTGTGACGGGGAACACGGGAAACACC. Protein sequence: CAWSVTGNTGNT. From start to end, the CDR3 is CAWSVTGNTGNTIYF.

In its sample, this clone was seen many times. The read comes to an end 3 residues before the CDR3 does, leaving the germline J gene to fill in the end. The rearrangement links TRBV7-8 to TRBJ2-7; possible D gene TRBD1, 6 bases. Germline CDR1 and CDR2: SGHVS and FQNEAQ. The CDR3 totals 16 residues. V was trimmed by 0 bases and J by 0 bases, leaving 12 bases between them. The CDR3 bases that were read are TGTGCCAGCAGCTTAGCCGACAGGATAAGCTCCTACGAG. This sequence encodes CASSLADRISSYE. The CDR3, in full, reads CASSLADRISSYEQYF.

Incomplete CDR3 DNA: TGTGCCAGCAGCTTAGGGGACTACAAGACCGGGGAG. It codes for CASSLGDYKTGE. The whole CDR3 protein is CASSLGDYKTGELFF. The chain links TRBV7-9 to TRBJ2-2; 7 bases map to TRBD2. The read gets to within 3 residues of the CDR3 end, and the germline J gene fills in the rest. Germline V lookup: CDR1 SEHNR, CDR2 FQNEAQ (reference sequence). V dropped 1 base and J dropped 5; count of bases not matched to a gene: 4. The CDR3 is 15 amino acids. The full variable domain, its missing parts supplied by reference TRBV7-9 and TRBJ2-2, is DTGVSQNPRHKITKRGQNVTFRCDPISEHNRLYWYRQTLGQGPEFLTYFQNEAQLEKSRLLSDRFSAERPKGSFSTLEIQRTEQGDSAMYLCASSLGDYKTGELFFGEGSRLTVL.

This clone was detected many times. The chain's CDR3 is CASSQEAAGVLNSPLHF. The sequenced CDR3 bases are TGTGCCAGCAGCCAAGAGGCAGCGGGGGTTTTAAATTCACCC. The chain couples TRBV4-2 to TRBJ1-6, with D possibly matching TRBD1 (5 bases). Read coverage stops 3 residues before the CDR3 terminus; the germline J gene supplies the remainder. With 0 bases removed from V and 7 bases from J, the gap between germline ends came to 16 bases. The CDR3 runs 17 residues. Germline V gene sequence: CDR1 LGHNA, CDR2 YNFKEQ.

This clone was seen a handful of times. Read coverage stops 3 residues before the CDR3 terminus; the germline J gene supplies the remainder. The sample contains more than one DNA sequence encoding this CDR3. V is TRBV7-2 and J is TRBJ2-7; 8 nucleotides match TRBD2. Germline V gene sequence: CDR1 SGHTA, CDR2 FQGNSA. The CDR3 is made up of 12 amino acids. V lost 7 bases to trimming and J lost 4 bases; unmatched junction nucleotides: 3. CDR3 sequence reads: CASTPGGYEQYF. The CDR3 DNA, read in part, is TGTGCCAGCACCCCGGGGGGGTACGAG.

This clone was counted between two and nine times. One end of the junction does not line up with germline, which may come from a read error. The observed sequence ends 3 residues before the CDR3 terminus, with the missing tail filled in from the germline J gene. The genes are TRBV7-8 and TRBJ2-2, with TRBD1 matching 8 bases. The CDR3 is 15 residues long. Per germline, CDR1 SGHVS and CDR2 FQNEAQ. CDR3 residues: CASSLRTGNIGELFF. The DNA read from the CDR3 is TGTGCCAGCAGCTTAAGGACAGGGAACATCGGGGAG.

This clone occurred a few times. The read terminates 3 residues before the CDR3 end, so the remaining end is supplied by the germline J gene. This sequence joins TRBV19 and TRBJ2-7, with 9 bases fitting TRBD1. V shed 8 bases, J shed 3 bases, and the junction held 5 bases outside the gene matches. The CDR3 contains 13 residues. The germline CDR1 and CDR2 sequences are LNHDA and SQIVND (reference sequence). The CDR3: CASWTGESYEQYF. The DNA read from the CDR3 is TGTGCCAGTTGGACAGGGGAAAGCTACGAG.

This clone was counted a few times. This CDR3 reads CASSPWTSGGTAAEQFF. The sequenced CDR3 bases are TGTGCCAGCAGTCCCTGGACTAGCGGGGGGACCGCCGCTGAG. The chain carries TRBV6-2 or TRBV6-3 and TRBJ2-1; TRBD2 aligns across 14 bases. The read ends 3 residues shy of where the CDR3 ends; the end is completed using the germline J gene. Germline-derived CDR1 and CDR2 are MNHEY and SVGEGT. J was trimmed by 9 bases and V by 5 bases; bases with no gene match: 12. CDR3 length equals 17 residues.